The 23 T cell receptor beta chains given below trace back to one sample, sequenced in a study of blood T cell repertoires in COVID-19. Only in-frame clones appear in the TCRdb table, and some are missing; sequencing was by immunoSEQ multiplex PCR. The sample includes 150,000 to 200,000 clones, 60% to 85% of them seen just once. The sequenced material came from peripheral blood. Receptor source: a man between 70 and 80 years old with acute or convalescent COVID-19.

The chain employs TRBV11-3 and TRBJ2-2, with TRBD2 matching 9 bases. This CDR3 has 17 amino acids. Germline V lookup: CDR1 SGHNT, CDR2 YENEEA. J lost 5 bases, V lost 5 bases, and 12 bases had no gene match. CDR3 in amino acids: CASSPFIAGVITGELFF. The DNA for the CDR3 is TGTGCCAGCAGCCCATTTATAGCGGGAGTTATTACCGGGGAGCTGTTTTTT. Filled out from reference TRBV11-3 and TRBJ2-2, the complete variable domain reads EAGVVQSPRYKIIEKKQPVAFWCNPISGHNTLYWYLQNLGQGPELLIRYENEEAVDDSQLPKDRFSAERLKGVDSTLKIQPAELGDSAVYLCASSPFIAGVITGELFFGEGSRLTVL.

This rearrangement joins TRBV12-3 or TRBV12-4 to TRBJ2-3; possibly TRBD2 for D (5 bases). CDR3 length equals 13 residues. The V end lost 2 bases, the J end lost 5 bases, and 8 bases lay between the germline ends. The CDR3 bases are TGTGCCAGCAGTTTAAGAGGGTTAGATACGCAGTATTTT. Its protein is CASSLRGLDTQYF.

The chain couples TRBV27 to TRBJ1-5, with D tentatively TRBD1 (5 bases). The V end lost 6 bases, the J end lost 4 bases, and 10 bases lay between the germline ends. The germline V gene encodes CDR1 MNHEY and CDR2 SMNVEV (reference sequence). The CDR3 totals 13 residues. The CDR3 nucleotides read TGTGCCAGCAGACTGGACATGAATCAGCCCCAGCATTTT. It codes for CASRLDMNQPQHF.

The CDR3 DNA reads TGTGCCAGCAGCCGCACAGGGACCGAGCAGTACTTC. Its protein is CASSRTGTEQYF. The genes are TRBV6-2 or TRBV6-3 and TRBJ2-7; the D gene is possibly TRBD1 (6 bases). CDR3 length: 12 amino acids. Germline V gene lookup returns CDR1 MNHEY and CDR2 SVGEGT. V lost 6 bases and J 6 bases, leaving 12 bases between the germline ends.

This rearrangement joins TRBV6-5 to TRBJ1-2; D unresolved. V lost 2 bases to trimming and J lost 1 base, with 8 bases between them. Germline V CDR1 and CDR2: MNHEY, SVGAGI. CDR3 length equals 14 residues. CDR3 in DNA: TGTGCCAGCAGTTACGCGAGGGTTAACTATGGCTACACCTTC. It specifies CASSYARVNYGYTF.

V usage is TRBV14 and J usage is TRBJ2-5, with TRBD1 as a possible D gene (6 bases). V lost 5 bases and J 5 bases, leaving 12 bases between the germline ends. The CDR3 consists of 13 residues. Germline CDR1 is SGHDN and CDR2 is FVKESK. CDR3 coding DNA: TGTGCCAGCAGCGCCATTGGGGGCGAGACCCAGTACTTC. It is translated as CASSAIGGETQYF.

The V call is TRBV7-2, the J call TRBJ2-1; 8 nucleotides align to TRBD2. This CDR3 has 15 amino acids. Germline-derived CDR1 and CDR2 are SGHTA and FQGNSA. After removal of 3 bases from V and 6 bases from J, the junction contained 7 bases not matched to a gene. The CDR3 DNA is TGTGCCAGCAGCTTGGAACTAGCGGTACTCAATGAGCAGTTCTTC. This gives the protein CASSLELAVLNEQFF.

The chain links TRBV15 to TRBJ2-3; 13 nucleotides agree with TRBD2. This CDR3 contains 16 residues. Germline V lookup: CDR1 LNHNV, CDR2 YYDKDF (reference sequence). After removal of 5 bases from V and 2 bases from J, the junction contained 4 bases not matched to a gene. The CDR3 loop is CATSGGLAGTTDTQYF. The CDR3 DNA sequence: TGTGCCACCAGCGGGGGACTAGCGGGAACCACAGATACGCAGTATTTT.

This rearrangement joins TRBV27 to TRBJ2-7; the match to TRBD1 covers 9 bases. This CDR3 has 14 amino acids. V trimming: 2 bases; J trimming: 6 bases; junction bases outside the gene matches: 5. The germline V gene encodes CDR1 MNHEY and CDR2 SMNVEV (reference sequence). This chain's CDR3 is CASSLITGGAEQYF. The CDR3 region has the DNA TGTGCCAGCAGTTTAATCACAGGGGGCGCCGAGCAGTACTTC.

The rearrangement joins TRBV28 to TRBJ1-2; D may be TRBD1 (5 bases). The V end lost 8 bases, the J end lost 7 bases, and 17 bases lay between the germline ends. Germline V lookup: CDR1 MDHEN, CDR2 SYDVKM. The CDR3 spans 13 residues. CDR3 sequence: CASGSAGFGGYTF. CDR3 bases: TGTGCCAGCGGATCCGCAGGGTTTGGTGGCTACACCTTC.

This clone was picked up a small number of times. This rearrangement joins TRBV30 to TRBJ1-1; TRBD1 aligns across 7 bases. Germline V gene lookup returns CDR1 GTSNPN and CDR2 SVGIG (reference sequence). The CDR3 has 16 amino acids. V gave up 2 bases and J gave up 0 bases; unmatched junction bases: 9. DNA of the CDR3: TGTGCCTGGAGTTTTAGGACAGGTCACATGAACACTGAAGCTTTCTTT. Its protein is CAWSFRTGHMNTEAFF.

The CDR3, as DNA: TGTGCCAGCAGCCAACCGAGGGGACTAGCGGGAGTAAAAAACATTCAGTACTTC. Its protein product is CASSQPRGLAGVKNIQYF. The V and J genes are TRBV7-2 and TRBJ2-4, with 14 positions matching TRBD2. Germline V gene lookup returns CDR1 SGHTA and CDR2 FQGNSA. The CDR3 spans 18 residues. With V trimmed by 5 bases and J by 4 bases, 10 bases remained unmatched.

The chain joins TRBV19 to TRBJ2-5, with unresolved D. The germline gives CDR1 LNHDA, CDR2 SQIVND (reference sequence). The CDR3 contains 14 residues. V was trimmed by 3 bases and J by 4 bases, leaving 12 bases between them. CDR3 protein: CASSIATRRETQYF. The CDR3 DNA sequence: TGTGCCAGTAGTATTGCGACTCGACGAGAGACCCAGTACTTC.

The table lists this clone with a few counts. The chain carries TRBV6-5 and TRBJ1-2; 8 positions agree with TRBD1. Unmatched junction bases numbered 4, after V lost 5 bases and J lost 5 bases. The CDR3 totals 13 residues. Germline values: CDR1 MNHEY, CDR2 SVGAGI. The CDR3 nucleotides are TGTGCCAGCAGTCGGGACAGGAGTTATGGCTACACCTTC. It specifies CASSRDRSYGYTF.

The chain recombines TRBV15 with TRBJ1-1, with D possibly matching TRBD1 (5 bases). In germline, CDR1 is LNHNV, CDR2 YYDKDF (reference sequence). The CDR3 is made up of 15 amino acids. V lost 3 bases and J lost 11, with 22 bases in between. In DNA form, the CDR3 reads TGTGCCACCAGCAGTACCGACACCTGGCAGGGCGGCGCTTTCTTT. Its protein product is CATSSTDTWQGGAFF.

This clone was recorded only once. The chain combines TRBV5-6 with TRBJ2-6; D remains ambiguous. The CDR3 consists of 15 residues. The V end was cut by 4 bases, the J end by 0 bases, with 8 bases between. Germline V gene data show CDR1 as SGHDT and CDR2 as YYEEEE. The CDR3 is CASSPPPSGANVLTF. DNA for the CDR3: TGTGCCAGCAGCCCTCCCCCCTCTGGGGCCAACGTCCTGACTTTC.

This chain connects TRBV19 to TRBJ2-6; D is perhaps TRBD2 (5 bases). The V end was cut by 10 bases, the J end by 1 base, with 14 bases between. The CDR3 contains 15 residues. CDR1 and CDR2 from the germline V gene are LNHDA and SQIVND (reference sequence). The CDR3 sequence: CATKDFPSGANVLTF. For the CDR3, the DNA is TGTGCCACCAAGGACTTCCCTTCTGGGGCCAACGTCCTGACTTTC.

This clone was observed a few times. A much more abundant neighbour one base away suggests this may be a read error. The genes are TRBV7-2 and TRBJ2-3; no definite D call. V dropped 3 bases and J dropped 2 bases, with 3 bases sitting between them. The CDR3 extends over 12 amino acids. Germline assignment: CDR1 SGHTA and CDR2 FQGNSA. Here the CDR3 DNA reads TGTGCCAGCAGCTTTTACACAGATACGCAGTATTTT. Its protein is CASSFYTDTQYF.

The CDR3 coding sequence is TGTGCCAGCAGCACAGCAGGGGTGGCAGATACGCAGTATTTT. It translates to CASSTAGVADTQYF. This chain uses TRBV5-4 with TRBJ2-3, with D possibly TRBD1 on 6 matching bases. V lost 4 bases, J lost 4 bases, and 13 bases lay in between. This CDR3 is built from 14 residues. Germline V gene lookup returns CDR1 SGHNT and CDR2 YYREEE (reference sequence).

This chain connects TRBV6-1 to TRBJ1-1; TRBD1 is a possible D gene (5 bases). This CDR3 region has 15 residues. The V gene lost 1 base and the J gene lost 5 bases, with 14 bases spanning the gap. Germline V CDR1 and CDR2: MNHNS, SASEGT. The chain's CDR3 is CASSEGSGRSTEAFF. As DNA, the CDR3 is TGTGCCAGCAGTGAAGGTTCAGGGCGGAGTACTGAAGCTTTCTTT.

As DNA, the CDR3 is TGTGCCAGCAGCCCCGACATACTAGCGGGGCAAGAGACCCAGTACTTC. This sequence encodes CASSPDILAGQETQYF. The chain combines TRBV5-4 with TRBJ2-5, with TRBD2 identical over 10 bases. From germline, CDR1 is SGHNT and CDR2 YYREEE (reference sequence). The CDR3 sequence is 16 residues long. V gave up 4 bases and J gave up 2 bases; unmatched junction bases: 8.

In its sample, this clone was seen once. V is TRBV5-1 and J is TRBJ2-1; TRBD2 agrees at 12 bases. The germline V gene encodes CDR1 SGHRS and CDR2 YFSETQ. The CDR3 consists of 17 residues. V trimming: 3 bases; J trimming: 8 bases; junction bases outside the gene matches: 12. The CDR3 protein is CASSWRSGTSGSYEQFF. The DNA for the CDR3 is TGCGCCAGCAGCTGGAGGTCCGGGACTAGCGGGTCGTATGAGCAGTTCTTC. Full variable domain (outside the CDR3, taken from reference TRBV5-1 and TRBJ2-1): KAGVTQTPRYLIKTRGQQVTLSCSPISGHRSVSWYQQTPGQGLQFLFEYFSETQRNKGNFPGRFSGRQFSNSRSEMNVSTLELGDSALYLCASSWRSGTSGSYEQFFGPGTRLTVL.

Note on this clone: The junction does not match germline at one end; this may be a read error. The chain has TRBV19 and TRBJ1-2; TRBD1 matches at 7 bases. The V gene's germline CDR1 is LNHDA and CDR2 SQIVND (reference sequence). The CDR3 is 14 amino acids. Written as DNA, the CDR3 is TGTGCTAGTAAGATGGGTACAGGGGACTATGGCTACACCTTC. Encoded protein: CASKMGTGDYGYTF. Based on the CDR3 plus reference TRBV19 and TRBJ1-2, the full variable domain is DGGITQSPKYLFRKEGQNVTLSCEQNLNHDAMYWYRQDPGQGLRLIYYSQIVNDFQKGDIAEGYSVSREKKESFPLTVTSAQKNPTAFYLCASKMGTGDYGYTFGSGTRLTVV.